This TCR beta chain came from a study of blood T cells in healthy people across ages. Through a sample-barcoded 5' primer and a J-beta primer mix, a second PCR was run for 7 to 11 cycles. TCRdb itself ran the 5' RACE reads through MiXCR, one entry per CDR3 protein. The sample has hundreds of thousands of distinct CDR3 sequences; around 42% are singletons. Sequencing was performed on blood. The TCR originated in a man in his sixties in good health.

Here the CDR3 reads CASSASWLGGYTF. CDR3 bases: TGTGCCAGCAGTGCGTCTTGGTTGGGGGGCTACACCTTC. The chain couples TRBV2 to TRBJ1-2; D is unresolved. This CDR3 region has 13 residues. V was trimmed by 4 bases and J by 8 bases, leaving 14 bases between them. Germline-derived CDR1 and CDR2 are SNHLY and FYNNEI.